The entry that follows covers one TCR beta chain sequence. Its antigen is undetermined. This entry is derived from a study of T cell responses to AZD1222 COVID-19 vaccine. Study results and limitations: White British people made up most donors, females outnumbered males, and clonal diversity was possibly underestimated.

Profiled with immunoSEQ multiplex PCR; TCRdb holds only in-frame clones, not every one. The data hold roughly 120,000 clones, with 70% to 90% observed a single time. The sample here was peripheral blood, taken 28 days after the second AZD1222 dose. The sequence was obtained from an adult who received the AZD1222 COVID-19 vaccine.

CDR3 sequence (DNA): TGTGCCAGCAGCCGGGGGGGCCGACGCAATGAGCAGTTCTTC. Translation gives CASSRGGRRNEQFF. The chain couples TRBV11-2 to TRBJ2-1; 8 bases are a match to TRBD2. Germline loops: CDR1 SGHAT, CDR2 FQNNGV. This CDR3 region has 14 residues. Germline trimming cut 5 bases from V and 6 bases from J; bases unmatched to any gene: 6.